The 8 T cell receptor beta chains below all came from one sample that was sequenced in a study of blood T cell repertoires in COVID-19. Sequencing was performed with immunoSEQ multiplex PCR; in TCRdb, only in-frame clones are kept and a portion is missing. The table shows approximately 310,000 clones, with around 87% occurring only once. Sequencing was performed on peripheral blood. The receptor set was obtained from a woman between 50 and 59 years old who had recovered from COVID-19.

This CDR3 reads CAIRPERDYFTDTQYF. The CDR3 DNA sequence: TGTGCCATCAGGCCTGAACGGGACTACTTCACAGATACGCAGTATTTT. V is TRBV10-3 and J is TRBJ2-3, with TRBD2 identical over 7 bases. Per the germline V gene, CDR1 is ENHRY and CDR2 is SYGVKD. Trimming took 6 bases from V and 2 from J; bases not matched to a gene: 11. There are 16 residues in the CDR3.

J is TRBJ1-2 and V is TRBV28, with D possibly matching TRBD1 (6 bases). V lost 6 bases and J 6 bases, leaving 23 bases between the germline ends. This CDR3 is 16 amino acids long. Germline CDR1 MDHEN, CDR2 SYDVKM. Written as DNA, the CDR3 is TGTGCCAGCAGCCAAGATACTCTCCGGGGGGCGGATGGCTACACCTTC. This codes for CASSQDTLRGADGYTF.

This clone was counted once. This chain links TRBV5-6 with TRBJ1-3; tentative D call: TRBD1 (6 bases). The CDR3 extends over 15 amino acids. Germline loops: CDR1 SGHDT, CDR2 YYEEEE. The V gene lost 3 bases and the J gene lost 1 base, with 11 bases spanning the gap. In DNA form, the CDR3 reads TGTGCCAGCAGCTCACCCAGGGGATCTGGAAACACCATATATTTT. Translating gives CASSSPRGSGNTIYF.

V gene TRBV19 combines with J gene TRBJ1-5; the D is unclear. The ends were cut back, 5 bases at V and 4 bases at J, with 9 bases in the middle. This CDR3 contains 13 residues. Per the germline V gene, CDR1 is LNHDA and CDR2 is SQIVND (reference sequence). This chain's CDR3 is CASSPSANQPQHF. In DNA form, the CDR3 reads TGTGCCAGTAGTCCTTCCGCGAATCAGCCCCAGCATTTT.

The chain carries TRBV28 and TRBJ1-1; no reliable D call. The CDR3 sequence is 14 residues long. Trimming cost V 4 bases and J 4 bases, with 13 bases left between them. In germline, CDR1 is MDHEN, CDR2 SYDVKM. The CDR3 region has the DNA TGTGCCAGCAGTTCCCCCATTAGATCCACTGAAGCTTTCTTT. This sequence encodes CASSSPIRSTEAFF.

The rearrangement links TRBV9 to TRBJ1-4; D is possibly TRBD1 (5 bases). Germline V lookup: CDR1 SGDLS, CDR2 YYNGEE. The CDR3 totals 14 residues. V gave up 0 bases and J gave up 8 bases, with 11 bases separating them. The CDR3 DNA follows: TGTGCCAGCAGCGTAGGGACAACGAGAGAAAAACTGTTTTTT. Protein sequence: CASSVGTTREKLFF.

The J gene is TRBJ2-7, the V gene TRBV30; D possibly corresponds to TRBD2 (5 bases). CDR1 is GTSNPN, CDR2 SVGIG, per germline (reference sequence). The CDR3 extends over 11 amino acids. V was clipped by 2 bases and J by 9 bases, with 11 bases between them. CDR3: CAWSLTTVQYF. The CDR3, as DNA: TGTGCCTGGAGTCTGACTACGGTGCAGTACTTC.

The chain employs TRBV29-1 and TRBJ2-1; possibly TRBD2 for D (6 bases). Trimming shortened V by 8 bases and J by 5 bases, and 22 bases separated the two germline ends. This CDR3 is built from 15 residues. Germline CDR1 is SQVTM and CDR2 is ANQGSEA. CDR3: CSSPRPGVLNNEQFF. DNA of the CDR3: TGCAGCTCACCTCGTCCGGGAGTACTGAACAATGAGCAGTTCTTC.